Listed below are T cell receptor beta chains from one sample, sequenced in a study of T cells after yellow fever vaccination. TCRdb passed the 5' RACE reads through MiXCR, listing each CDR3 protein once. The sample records some 300,000 distinct CDR3 sequences, around 3.6% being singletons. Sequences were derived from PBMCs, sampled on the day of the yellow fever booster vaccination. All receptors come from a man between 18 and 35 years old who received the YFV17D yellow fever vaccine. Each CDR3 is given without its conserved first and last residue. The size field is filled for only some rows; it gives once, few, many or a size class.

v_gene: TRBV7-3; j_gene: TRBJ2-1; abundance: many; CDR3aa: ASSLAEHPRKDEQF
v_gene: TRBV5-1; j_gene: TRBJ1-1; abundance: few; CDR3aa: ASTPTGGFTEAF
v_gene: TRBV7-2; j_gene: TRBJ2-1; abundance: few; CDR3aa: ASSPGGANEQF
v_gene: TRBV5-1; j_gene: TRBJ2-3; abundance: NA; CDR3aa: ASSLAASGGNTDTQY
v_gene: TRBV30; j_gene: TRBJ1-5; abundance: few; CDR3aa: AYSQGDTDQPQH
v_gene: TRBV6-1; j_gene: TRBJ1-5; abundance: few; CDR3aa: ASSERDTSNQPQH
v_gene: TRBV4-1; j_gene: TRBJ2-7; abundance: many; CDR3aa: ASSHPGQQGRLYEQY
v_gene: TRBV21-1; j_gene: TRBJ1-5; abundance: many; CDR3aa: ASSKVRDKNQPQH
v_gene: TRBV7-2; j_gene: TRBJ1-2; abundance: few; CDR3aa: ASSLERPRTGVNYGYT
v_gene: TRBV4-1; j_gene: TRBJ2-2; abundance: NA; CDR3aa: ASSQGERVTGELF
v_gene: TRBV7-2; j_gene: TRBJ1-4; abundance: NA; CDR3aa: ASSQGRGPQAGEKLF